This TCR beta chain derives from a study of early T cells in non-severe SARS-CoV-2 infection. The V gene lost 3 bases and the J gene lost 1 base, with 12 bases spanning the gap. Germline values: CDR1 MRHNA, CDR2 SNTAGT. This CDR3 spans 15 amino acids. This clonotype was found many times. TCRdb called the 5' RACE reads again in MiXCR, with one record for every CDR3 protein. This sample has roughly 38,000 distinct CDR3 sequences, with around 6% found just once. Here the sequenced sample was whole blood, taken at baseline. This receptor was taken from an adult who was a healthcare worker with PCR-confirmed SARS-CoV-2 infection or an uninfected control (not recorded which). The chain links TRBV6-4 to TRBJ2-5, with D possibly called TRBD1 or TRBD2 (5 bases each). CDR3 protein: CASSESPGGQETQYF. The CDR3 nucleotides are TGTGCCAGCAGTGAATCTCCTGGGGGCCAAGAGACCCAGTACTTC.